These 21 T cell receptor beta chains were all obtained from the same sample, sequenced in a study of a mutant IDH1 vaccine in newly diagnosed glioma. The method was immunoSEQ multiplex PCR; TCRdb's version includes in-frame clones alone and lacks a portion of them. This sample carries some 30,000 clones, under 85% of them seen once, and the ten largest clones take about 9.3%. These receptors are not linked to any known antigen. Time point reported: week 35, safety follow-up. In the vaccine, a single dose held 300 ug of the mutant IDH1 20-mer peptide, along with topical imiquimod. Sample: PBMCs, taken from a glioma patient whose treatment included an IDH1 peptide vaccine. The receptors derive from a woman aged 25 to 39 with glioma. Some clones in this sample may be carry-over from other donors' samples.

The rearrangement joins TRBV6-4 to TRBJ1-1; 7 bases align to TRBD1. CDR3 length equals 15 residues. After removal of 4 bases from V and 4 bases from J, the junction contained 9 bases not matched to a gene. The V gene's germline CDR1 is MRHNA and CDR2 SNTAGT. CDR3 in DNA: TGTGCCAGCAGTGCCTCGAACAGGGACAGCACTGAAGCTTTCTTT. This encodes CASSASNRDSTEAFF.

The table lists this clone with a few counts. This chain uses TRBV7-2 with TRBJ1-4, with D possibly being TRBD1 (5 bases). Trimming stripped 2 bases from V and 3 bases from J, with 10 bases between. Germline V gene sequence: CDR1 SGHTA, CDR2 FQGNSA. The CDR3 runs to 15 residues. CDR3 in amino acids: CASSLNGRANEKLFF. CDR3 bases: TGTGCCAGCAGCTTAAACGGCAGGGCTAATGAAAAACTGTTTTTT.

In this sample, this clone turned up a few times. V and J are TRBV2 and TRBJ2-1; 8 bases map to TRBD1. The CDR3 extends over 15 amino acids. The V and J ends lost 7 bases and 2 bases, in that order; junction bases with no gene match: 7. Germline CDR1 is SNHLY and CDR2 is FYNNEI. The CDR3 sequence: CASKFSQGAYNEQFF. The CDR3 bases are TGTGCCAGCAAGTTTTCACAGGGGGCCTACAATGAGCAGTTCTTC. Filled out from reference TRBV2 and TRBJ2-1, the complete variable domain reads EPEVTQTPSHQVTQMGQEVILRCVPISNHLYFYWYRQILGQKVEFLVSFYNNEISEKSEIFDDQFSVERPDGSNFTLKIRSTKLEDSAMYFCASKFSQGAYNEQFFGPGTRLTVL.

The chain's CDR3 is CASSQDNGKETQYF. The CDR3 nucleotides are TGCGCCAGCAGCCAAGATAACGGGAAAGAGACCCAGTACTTC. The V and J genes are TRBV4-1 and TRBJ2-5; the D gene is possibly TRBD2 (5 bases). CDR1 MGHRA and CDR2 YSYEKL come from the germline V gene. The V end lost 0 bases, the J end lost 3 bases, and 8 bases lay between the germline ends. The CDR3 covers 14 residues.

J is TRBJ2-3 and V is TRBV6-1; 10 bases align to TRBD2. The V segment lost 6 bases and the J segment 2 bases; nucleotides outside the gene matches: 5. The CDR3 is made up of 15 amino acids. Per the germline V gene, CDR1 is MNHNS and CDR2 is SASEGT. For the CDR3, the DNA is TGTGCCAGCAGCCTGACTAGCGGGCACACAGATACGCAGTATTTT. This encodes CASSLTSGHTDTQYF.

The chain combines TRBV19 with TRBJ1-1; no clear D. Deletions cut 9 bases from V and 1 base from J, with 15 bases between. Germline values: CDR1 LNHDA, CDR2 SQIVND (reference sequence). The CDR3 has 14 amino acids. CDR3 sequence: CASLTPGWNTEAFF. The CDR3 DNA sequence: TGTGCCAGCCTTACCCCGGGATGGAACACTGAAGCTTTCTTT.

This chain joins TRBV11-3 and TRBJ2-7; D gene ambiguous. Germline V gene sequence: CDR1 SGHNT, CDR2 YENEEA. The CDR3 has 13 amino acids. Trimming took off 1 base at V and 3 bases at J, with 7 bases between the two ends. The CDR3 sequence: CASSLARVYEQYF. The CDR3 bases are TGTGCCAGCAGCTTAGCAAGGGTCTACGAGCAGTACTTC.

This chain joins TRBV7-2 and TRBJ1-1, with D uncertain. Trimming took off 5 bases at V and 4 bases at J, with 26 bases between the two ends. The length of the CDR3 is 18 residues. The V gene's germline CDR1 is SGHTA and CDR2 FQGNSA. CDR3 protein: CASSPLMGYLDGSTEAFF. CDR3 nucleotides: TGTGCCAGCAGCCCCTTAATGGGGTATCTCGACGGGAGCACTGAAGCTTTCTTT.

V gene TRBV5-4 combines with J gene TRBJ2-1; D tentatively reads TRBD1 or TRBD2 (6 bases each). V was cut by 2 bases and J by 9 bases, with 12 bases left in between. The CDR3 is made up of 13 amino acids. Germline CDR1 SGHNT, CDR2 YYREEE (reference sequence). The CDR3 protein is CASSFTRGLEQFF. Here the CDR3 DNA reads TGTGCCAGCAGCTTTACCCGGGGGCTTGAGCAGTTCTTC.

This clone has a single count. V is TRBV2 and J is TRBJ2-7, with D perhaps matching TRBD1 (6 bases). Germline V gives CDR1 SNHLY, CDR2 FYNNEI. CDR3 length: 16 amino acids. V lost 6 bases to trimming and J lost 1 base, with 19 bases between them. CDR3 in DNA: TGTGCCAGCAGAGGGTATAGGACAGTCGATTCCTACGAGCAGTACTTC. Its protein product is CASRGYRTVDSYEQYF.

This clone was found a few times. The chain combines TRBV29-1 with TRBJ1-1; D not certain. The CDR3 consists of 13 residues. With 5 bases removed from V and 5 bases from J, the gap between germline ends came to 15 bases. Germline V lookup: CDR1 SQVTM, CDR2 ANQGSEA. The DNA of the CDR3 is TGCAGCGTTCTATCGTGGGGTCGGACTGAAGCTTTCTTT. Residues: CSVLSWGRTEAFF.

CDR3 sequence reads: CASRPPSGSQYF. The CDR3 nucleotides read TGTGCCAGCAGACCTCCTAGCGGGTCGCAGTACTTC. This chain links TRBV2 with TRBJ2-7; TRBD2 matches at 8 bases. The CDR3 has 12 residues. Looked up from germline, CDR1 is SNHLY and CDR2 is FYNNEI. Trimming removed 6 bases from V and 9 bases from J; junction bases left unmatched: 7.

The chain recombines TRBV5-4 with TRBJ1-2; 7 bases fit TRBD1. After removal of 0 bases from V and 1 base from J, the junction contained 6 bases not matched to a gene. This CDR3 region has 16 residues. Germline-derived CDR1 and CDR2 are SGHNT and YYREEE (reference sequence). CDR3 nucleotides: TGTGCCAGCAGCTTGGGGTTAAGACAGGGTAACTATGGCTACACCTTC. This codes for CASSLGLRQGNYGYTF.

The chain employs TRBV4-1 and TRBJ1-3, with a possible D match to TRBD1 (5 bases). The CDR3 runs to 16 residues. Trimming removed 1 base from V and 4 bases from J, with 14 bases in between. Germline V CDR1 and CDR2: MGHRA, YSYEKL. The CDR3 DNA follows: TGCGCCAGCAGCCAAGTTGGGACCAGAGGAGGAAACACCATATATTTT. It translates to CASSQVGTRGGNTIYF.

This clone was recorded once. The J gene is TRBJ1-2, the V gene TRBV9; D remains unclear. V shed 6 bases and J shed 0 bases, with 9 bases lying between them. This CDR3 comprises 13 residues. Germline V gives CDR1 SGDLS, CDR2 YYNGEE. For the CDR3, the DNA is TGTGCCAGCAATCCAGGAGCTAACTATGGCTACACCTTC. This codes for CASNPGANYGYTF.

The rearrangement joins TRBV5-5 to TRBJ2-7, with a weak D call TRBD1 (6 bases). CDR1 is SGHKS and CDR2 is YYEKEE in the germline V gene (reference sequence). The ends were cut back, 5 bases at V and 3 bases at J, with 9 bases in the middle. CDR3 length: 12 residues. CDR3 nucleotide sequence: TGTGCCAGCAGTTCGGGACACTACGAGCAGTACTTC. Encoded protein: CASSSGHYEQYF.

The chain links TRBV10-2 to TRBJ1-2; 8 bases fit TRBD1. Germline CDR1 and CDR2: WSHSY and SAAADI. The length of the CDR3 is 15 residues. After removal of 6 bases from V and 3 bases from J, the junction contained 9 bases not matched to a gene. The CDR3: CASRPAGTGDYGYTF. The CDR3 DNA follows: TGCGCCAGCAGACCAGCGGGGACAGGAGACTATGGCTACACCTTC.

The V and J genes are TRBV5-4 and TRBJ2-7; 8 nucleotides agree with TRBD2. V lost 4 bases, J lost 0 bases, and 9 bases stayed unmatched. This CDR3 spans 16 amino acids. The germline V gene has CDR1 SGHNT and CDR2 YYREEE (reference sequence). For the CDR3, the DNA is TGTGCCAGCAGCGCTAGCGGGCAAAGGCCCTCCTACGAGCAGTACTTC. It encodes CASSASGQRPSYEQYF.

The chain links TRBV19 to TRBJ1-5; D is perhaps TRBD1 (6 bases). CDR3 length: 15 residues. Germline CDR1 LNHDA, CDR2 SQIVND (reference sequence). The V gene lost 0 bases and the J gene lost 9 bases, with 15 bases spanning the gap. CDR3 loop: CASSIERTALGPQHF. The CDR3 coding sequence is TGTGCCAGTAGTATAGAAAGGACAGCCCTAGGGCCCCAGCATTTT.

V and J are TRBV27 and TRBJ2-7, with TRBD2 identical over 11 bases. CDR3 size: 13 residues. Germline-derived CDR1 and CDR2 are MNHEY and SMNVEV (reference sequence). V lost 8 bases to trimming and J lost 5 bases; unmatched junction nucleotides: 5. Here the CDR3 reads CASGTSGRDEQYF. CDR3 coding DNA: TGTGCCAGCGGTACTAGCGGGAGAGACGAGCAGTACTTC.

V and J are TRBV4-2 and TRBJ2-1, with 11 bases identical to TRBD2. CDR3 length: 18 amino acids. Germline lookup yields CDR1 LGHNA and CDR2 YNFKEQ. Losses at the gene ends were 0 bases for V and 0 bases for J; bases not matched to a gene: 4. The chain's CDR3 is CASSQDLAGGSSYNEQFF. DNA for the CDR3: TGTGCCAGCAGCCAAGACCTAGCGGGAGGTAGCTCCTACAATGAGCAGTTCTTC.